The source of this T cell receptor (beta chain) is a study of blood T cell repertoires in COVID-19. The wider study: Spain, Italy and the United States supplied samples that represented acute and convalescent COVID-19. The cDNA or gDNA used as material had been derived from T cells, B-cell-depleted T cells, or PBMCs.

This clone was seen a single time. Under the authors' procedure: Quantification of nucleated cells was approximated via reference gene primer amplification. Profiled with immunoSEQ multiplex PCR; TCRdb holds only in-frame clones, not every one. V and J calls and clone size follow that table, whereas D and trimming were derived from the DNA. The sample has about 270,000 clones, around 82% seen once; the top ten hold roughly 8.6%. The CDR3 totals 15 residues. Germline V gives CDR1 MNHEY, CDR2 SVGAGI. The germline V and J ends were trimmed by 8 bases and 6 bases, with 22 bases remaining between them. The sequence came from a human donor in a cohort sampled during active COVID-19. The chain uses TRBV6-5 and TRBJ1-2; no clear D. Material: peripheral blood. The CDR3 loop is CASLTGTTNRDGYTF. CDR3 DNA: TGTGCCAGCCTCACCGGAACAACAAACCGGGATGGCTACACCTTC.